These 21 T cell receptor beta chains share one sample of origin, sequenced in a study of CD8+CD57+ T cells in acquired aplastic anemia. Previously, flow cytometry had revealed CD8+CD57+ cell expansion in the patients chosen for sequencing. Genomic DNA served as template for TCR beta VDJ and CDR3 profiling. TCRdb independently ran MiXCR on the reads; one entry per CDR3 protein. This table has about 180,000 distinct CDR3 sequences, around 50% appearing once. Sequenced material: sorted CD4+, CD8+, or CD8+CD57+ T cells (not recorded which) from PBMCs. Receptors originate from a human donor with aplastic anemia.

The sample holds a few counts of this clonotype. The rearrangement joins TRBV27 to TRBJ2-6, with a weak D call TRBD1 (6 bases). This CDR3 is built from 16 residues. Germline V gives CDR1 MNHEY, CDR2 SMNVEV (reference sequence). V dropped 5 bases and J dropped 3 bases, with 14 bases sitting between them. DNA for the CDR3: TGTGCCAGCAGTAGAGAAGGGGGTGGTGGGGCCAACGTCCTGACTTTC. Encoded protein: CASSREGGGGANVLTF.

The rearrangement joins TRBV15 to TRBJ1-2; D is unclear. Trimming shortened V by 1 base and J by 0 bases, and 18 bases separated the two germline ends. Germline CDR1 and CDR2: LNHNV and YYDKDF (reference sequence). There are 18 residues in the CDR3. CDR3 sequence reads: CATSRVAIFLCANYGYTF. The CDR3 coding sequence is TGTGCCACCAGCAGAGTGGCTATATTCTTATGTGCTAACTATGGCTACACCTTC.

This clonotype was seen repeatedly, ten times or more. The CDR3 is CASSPGEEDTQYF. For the CDR3, the DNA is TGTGCCAGCAGCCCCGGCGAGGAAGATACGCAGTATTTT. This chain uses TRBV7-8 with TRBJ2-3; D gene ambiguous. Germline CDR1 and CDR2: SGHVS and FQNEAQ. This CDR3 has 13 residues. With 5 bases removed from V and 5 bases from J, the gap between germline ends came to 11 bases. The complete variable domain, with remaining parts taken from reference TRBV7-8 and TRBJ2-3, reads GAGVSQSPRYKVAKRGQDVALRCDPISGHVSLFWYQQALGQGPEFLTYFQNEAQLDKSGLPSDRFFAERPEGSVSTLKIQRTQQEDSAVYLCASSPGEEDTQYFGPGTRLTVL.

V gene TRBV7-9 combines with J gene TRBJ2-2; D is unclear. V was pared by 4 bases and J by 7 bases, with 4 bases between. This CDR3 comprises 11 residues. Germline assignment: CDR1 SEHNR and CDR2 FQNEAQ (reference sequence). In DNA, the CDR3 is TGTGCCAGCAGCTCGGACGGGGAGCTGTTTTTT. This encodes CASSSDGELFF. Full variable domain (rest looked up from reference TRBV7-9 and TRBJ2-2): DTGVSQNPRHKITKRGQNVTFRCDPISEHNRLYWYRQTLGQGPEFLTYFQNEAQLEKSRLLSDRFSAERPKGSFSTLEIQRTEQGDSAMYLCASSSDGELFFGEGSRLTVL.

The CDR3 region is CASSEEWGSYEQYF. CDR3 DNA sequence: TGTGCCAGCAGTGAAGAATGGGGATCCTACGAGCAGTACTTC. V and J are TRBV25-1 and TRBJ2-7; D not certain. Germline V lookup: CDR1 MGHDK, CDR2 SYGVNS. Trimming stripped 2 bases from V and 1 base from J, with 9 bases between. This CDR3 is 14 amino acids long.

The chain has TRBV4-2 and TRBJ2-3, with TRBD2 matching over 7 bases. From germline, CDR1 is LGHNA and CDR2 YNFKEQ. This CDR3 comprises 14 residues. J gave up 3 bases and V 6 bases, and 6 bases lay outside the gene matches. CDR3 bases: TGTGCCAGCAGACCGAGCGGGACTACAGATACGCAGTATTTT. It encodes CASRPSGTTDTQYF.

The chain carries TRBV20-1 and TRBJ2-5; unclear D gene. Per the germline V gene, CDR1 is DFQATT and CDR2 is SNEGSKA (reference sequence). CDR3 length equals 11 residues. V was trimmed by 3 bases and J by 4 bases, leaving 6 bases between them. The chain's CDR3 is CSASDPETQYF. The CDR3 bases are TGCAGTGCTAGCGACCCAGAGACCCAGTACTTC.

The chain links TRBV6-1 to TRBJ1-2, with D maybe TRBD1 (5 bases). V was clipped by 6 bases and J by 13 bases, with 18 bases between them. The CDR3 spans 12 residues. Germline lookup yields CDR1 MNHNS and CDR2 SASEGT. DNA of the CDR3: TGTGCCAGCAGGGGGACCGACAGCGGCCTCACCTTC. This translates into CASRGTDSGLTF.

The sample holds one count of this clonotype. The CDR3 bases are TGTGCCAGCAGTGCGTCCATCGGACAAGAGACCCAGTACTTC. This gives the protein CASSASIGQETQYF. The J gene is TRBJ2-5, the V gene TRBV2; D unresolved. Germline CDR1 reads SNHLY; CDR2 reads FYNNEI. The CDR3 extends over 14 amino acids. V was clipped by 4 bases and J by 2 bases, with 11 bases between them. The full variable domain, completed using reference TRBV2 and TRBJ2-5, is EPEVTQTPSHQVTQMGQEVILRCVPISNHLYFYWYRQILGQKVEFLVSFYNNEISEKSEIFDDQFSVERPDGSNFTLKIRSTKLEDSAMYFCASSASIGQETQYFGPGTRLLVL.

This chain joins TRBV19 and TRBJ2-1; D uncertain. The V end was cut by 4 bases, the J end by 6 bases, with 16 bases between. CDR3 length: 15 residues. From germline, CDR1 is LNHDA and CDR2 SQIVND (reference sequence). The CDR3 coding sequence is TGTGCCAGTAGTAGATTTCGAGACACCAGCAATGAGCAGTTCTTC. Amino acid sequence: CASSRFRDTSNEQFF. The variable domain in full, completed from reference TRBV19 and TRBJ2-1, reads DGGITQSPKYLFRKEGQNVTLSCEQNLNHDAMYWYRQDPGQGLRLIYYSQIVNDFQKGDIAEGYSVSREKKESFPLTVTSAQKNPTAFYLCASSRFRDTSNEQFFGPGTRLTVL.

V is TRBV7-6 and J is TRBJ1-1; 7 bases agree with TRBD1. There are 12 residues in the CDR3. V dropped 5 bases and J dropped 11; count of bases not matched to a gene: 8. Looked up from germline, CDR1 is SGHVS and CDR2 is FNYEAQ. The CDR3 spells CASSNRGGRAFF. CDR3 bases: TGTGCCAGCAGCAACAGGGGCGGGCGGGCTTTCTTT.

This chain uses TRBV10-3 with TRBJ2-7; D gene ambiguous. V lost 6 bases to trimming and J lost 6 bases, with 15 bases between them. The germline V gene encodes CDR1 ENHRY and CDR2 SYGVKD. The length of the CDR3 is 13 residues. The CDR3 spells CAIRIGQRGEQYF. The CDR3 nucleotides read TGTGCCATCAGGATCGGGCAGAGAGGCGAGCAGTACTTC.

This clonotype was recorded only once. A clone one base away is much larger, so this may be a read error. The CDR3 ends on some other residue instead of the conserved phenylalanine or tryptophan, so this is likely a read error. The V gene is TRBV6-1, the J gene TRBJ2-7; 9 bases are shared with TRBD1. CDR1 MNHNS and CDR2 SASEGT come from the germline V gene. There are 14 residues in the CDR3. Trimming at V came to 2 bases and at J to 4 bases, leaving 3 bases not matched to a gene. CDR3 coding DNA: TGTGCCAGCAGTGAAACTGGACAGGGGTACGAGCAGTACCTC. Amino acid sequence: CASSETGQGYEQYL.

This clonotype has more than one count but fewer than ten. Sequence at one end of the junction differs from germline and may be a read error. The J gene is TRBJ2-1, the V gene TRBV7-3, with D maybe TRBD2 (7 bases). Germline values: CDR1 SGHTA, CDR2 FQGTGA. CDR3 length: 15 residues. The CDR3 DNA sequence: TGTGCCAGCAGCCCTCCACGGGGGGCTGCAAATGTGCAGTTCTTC. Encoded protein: CASSPPRGAANVQFF.

The CDR3 is CASSHRTSGSSNEQFF. CDR3 coding DNA: TGTGCCAGCAGCCACCGGACTAGCGGGAGCTCCAATGAGCAGTTCTTC. V and J are TRBV14 and TRBJ2-1, with 13 positions matching TRBD2. CDR3 length: 16 residues. Germline CDR1 SGHDN, CDR2 FVKESK. With V trimmed by 3 bases and J by 6 bases, 5 bases remained unmatched. The full variable domain, its missing parts supplied by reference TRBV14 and TRBJ2-1, is EAGVTQFPSHSVIEKGQTVTLRCDPISGHDNLYWYRRVMGKEIKFLLHFVKESKQDESGMPNNRFLAERTGGTYSTLKVQPAELEDSGVYFCASSHRTSGSSNEQFFGPGTRLTVL.

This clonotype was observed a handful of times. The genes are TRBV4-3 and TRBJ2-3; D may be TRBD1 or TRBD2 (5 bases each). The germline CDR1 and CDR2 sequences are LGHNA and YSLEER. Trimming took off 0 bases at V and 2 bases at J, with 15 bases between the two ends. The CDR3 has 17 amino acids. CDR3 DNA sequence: TGCGCCAGCAGCCAAGATGAACCGGGGACCCTCACAGATACGCAGTATTTT. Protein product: CASSQDEPGTLTDTQYF.

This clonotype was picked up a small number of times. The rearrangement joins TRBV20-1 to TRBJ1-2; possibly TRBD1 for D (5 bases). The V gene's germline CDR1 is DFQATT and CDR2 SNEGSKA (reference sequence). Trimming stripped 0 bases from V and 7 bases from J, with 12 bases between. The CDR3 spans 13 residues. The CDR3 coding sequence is TGCAGTGCTAGAGACAGGGAGGTGGTTGGCTACACCTTC. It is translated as CSARDREVVGYTF.

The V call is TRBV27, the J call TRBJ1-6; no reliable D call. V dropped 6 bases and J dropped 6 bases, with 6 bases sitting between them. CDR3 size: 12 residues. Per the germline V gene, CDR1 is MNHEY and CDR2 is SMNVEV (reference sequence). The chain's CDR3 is CASRETNSPLHF. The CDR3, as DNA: TGTGCCAGCAGGGAAACTAATTCACCCCTCCACTTT.

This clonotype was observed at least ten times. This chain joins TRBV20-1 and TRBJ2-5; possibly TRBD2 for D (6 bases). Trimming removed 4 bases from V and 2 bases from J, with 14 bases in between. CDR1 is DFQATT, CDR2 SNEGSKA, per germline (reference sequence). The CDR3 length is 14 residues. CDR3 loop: CSAIPDYHQETQYF. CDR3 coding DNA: TGCAGTGCTATTCCGGACTACCATCAAGAGACCCAGTACTTC.

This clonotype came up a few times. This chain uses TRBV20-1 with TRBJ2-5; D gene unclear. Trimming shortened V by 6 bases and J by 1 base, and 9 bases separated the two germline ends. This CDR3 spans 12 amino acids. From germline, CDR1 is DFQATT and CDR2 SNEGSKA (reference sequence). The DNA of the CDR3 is TGCAGTGCCGACCCGTCCCAAGAGACCCAGTACTTC. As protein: CSADPSQETQYF.

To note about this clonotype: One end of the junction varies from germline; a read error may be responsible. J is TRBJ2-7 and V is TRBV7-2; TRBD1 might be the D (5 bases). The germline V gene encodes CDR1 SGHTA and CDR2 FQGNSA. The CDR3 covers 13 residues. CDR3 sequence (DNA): TGTGCCAGCAGCTTGGACACCACCAGCGAGCCGTACTTC. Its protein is CASSLDTTSEPYF.